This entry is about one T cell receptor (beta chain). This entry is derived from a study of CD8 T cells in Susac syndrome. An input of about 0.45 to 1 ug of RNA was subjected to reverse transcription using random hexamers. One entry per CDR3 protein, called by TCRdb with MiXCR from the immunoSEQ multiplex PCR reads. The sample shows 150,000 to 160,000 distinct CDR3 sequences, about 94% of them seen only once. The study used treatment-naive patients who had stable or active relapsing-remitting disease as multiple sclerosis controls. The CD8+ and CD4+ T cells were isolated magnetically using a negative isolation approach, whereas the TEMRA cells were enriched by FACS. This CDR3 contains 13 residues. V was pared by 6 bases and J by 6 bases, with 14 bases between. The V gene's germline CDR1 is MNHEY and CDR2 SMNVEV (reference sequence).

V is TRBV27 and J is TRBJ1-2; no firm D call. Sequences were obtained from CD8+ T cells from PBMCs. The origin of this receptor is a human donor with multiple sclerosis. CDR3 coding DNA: TGTGCCAGCAGCGACGGGCCTTCTAATGGCTACACCTTC. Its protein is CASSDGPSNGYTF.